This TCR beta chain appears in the sequencing data of a study of blood T cell repertoires in COVID-19. Methods used by the authors: Cell counts per sample came from amplifying reference gene primers. Using immunoSEQ multiplex PCR, the repertoire was profiled, and TCRdb retains in-frame clones only, with some absent. The D gene and trimming were derived from the DNA, and the V and J assignments and clone size from that table. Of 210,000 or so clones listed, more than 80% were seen once; the top ten hold about 2.5%. The specimen was peripheral blood. The TCR sequence derives from a man aged 25 to 40 with COVID-19, enrolled during active disease.

DNA of the CDR3: TGTGCCAGCAGTTTTGACAGGAACGTTTACACCTTC. This translates into CASSFDRNVYTF. The chain combines TRBV28 with TRBJ1-2, with a tentative D call TRBD1 (6 bases). Trimming left V 3 bases short and J 11 bases short, with 13 bases between. CDR1 is MDHEN, CDR2 SYDVKM, per germline. This CDR3 has 12 amino acids.